The present entry profiles one T cell receptor beta chain with its context. Its antigen target is currently unknown. No base quality values were provided; no much bigger clone lies one nucleotide off. What the time point label conveys for this sample: about 28 days (+/-7) after the second vaccine dose. AZD1222 recipients with second doses at about 4 weeks or about 12 weeks were pooled, because spike-specific TCR depth and breadth did not differ between schedules. Vaccinee samples were obtained from the UK trials COV001 and COV002, which included a single-blind randomized controlled phase 2/3 trial of AZD1222 (ChAdOx1 nCoV-19) in healthy adults. For TCRbeta chain sequencing, PBMC samples from trial participants were taken at day 0 and at day 28 after the second dose. The CDR3 regions of human TCRbeta chains were analyzed by immunosequencing. In the paper's pipeline: Repertoire TCRs were checked for matches against a reference library of SARS-CoV-2-specific TCRs that had been generated using the MIRA antigen-specificity platform. Breadth meant the fraction of unique TCRs that were SARS-CoV-2-associated, whereas depth meant the fraction of total T cells that were SARS-CoV-2-associated. Each spike-specific TCR was assigned to its reactive spike region and to a CD4 or CD8 class using the MIRA data. Log10-transformed breadth and depth values were compared by one-way ANOVA with Sidak's multiple comparisons tests. This is the immuneACCESS table as TCRdb keeps it, with only in-frame sequences that have V and J called. A part of the clones is gone; compared with another copy, unresolved V genes explain less than half, and the rest is unexplained. The V and J calls and the clone size are those of that table, but D and trimming were determined from the DNA. The sample table lists under 80,000 clones, around 81% of them with a count of one. 20% to 30% of the sample is held by the ten biggest clonotypes.

The sample is drawn from a study of T cell responses to AZD1222 COVID-19 vaccine (dated by TCRdb to the early 2020s). Background on the whole study: TCR sequencing was performed for 230 to 250 trial participants, of whom around 200 were given two doses of AZD1222 and approximately 25 were given two doses of MenACWY control vaccine. Enrollment into the trials was organized by age into subgroups of 18-55, 56-69 and 70-plus years, and those subgroups contained about 150, 27 and 61 TCR-sequenced participants, respectively.

Overall study outcomes, separate from this receptor: Spike-specific TCR breadth and depth rose significantly after two AZD1222 doses compared with day 0 and with MenACWY recipients. Vaccine-associated CD4 TCRs spanned the whole spike protein, with dominant responses in regions 160-218 and 743-854. Conclusions about previously exposed vaccinees were limited because only six AZD1222 recipients were SARS-CoV-2 seropositive at baseline. Because no day 14 peak-response samples were available, repertoires were characterized only after the peak T cell response. Reportedly, close to half of the unique spike-specific TCRs recognized epitopes lying outside the regions that are mutated in the B.1.351 and B.1.1.7 variants. Participants were mostly white British, with more females than males. The authors suggested clonal diversity may have been underestimated. The 56-69-year group was small, and its depth increase did not reach significance, likely because of low power.

The cysteine opens and the phenylalanine closes a CDR3 of 14 amino acids. CDR3 DNA is the only sequence kept; it has 42 bases, read in frame from the first base. Trimming costs V 8 bases and J 0 bases, and their ends lie 11 bases apart. The starting material was peripheral blood, obtained 28 days after the second AZD1222 dose. This receptor was taken from an adult who received the AZD1222 COVID-19 vaccine. The chain is encoded by TRBV23-1 joined to TRBJ1-3; a confident D gene designation cannot be given. TRBV23-1 is placed among ORFs of uncertain function. The DNA sequence follows: TGCGCCAGCCCCCACATAGACTCTGGAAACACCATATATTTT. This sequence encodes CASPHIDSGNTIYF.